This entry is about one T cell receptor beta chain. Its antigen remains unknown. Deletions cut 2 bases from V and 0 bases from J, with 5 bases between. Germline CDR1 is MNHNY and CDR2 is SVGAGI (reference sequence). The CDR3 covers 14 residues. The entry originates in a study of T cells in localized non-small cell lung cancer. Findings of the study overall: A higher density of T cells in blood coincided with extended overall survival. Tumor trailed uninvolved adjacent lung in T cell clonality, which peaked there. Out of the top 100 tumor clones, a median around 50 were seen in adjacent lung.

Here immunoSEQ multiplex PCR was the method, and the copy in TCRdb shows in-frame clones only, minus some. The table lists 15,000 to 25,000 clones, about 88% of them singletons. The V gene is TRBV6-6, the J gene TRBJ1-3; D gene ambiguous. The sequencing used peripheral blood, collected before any cancer treatment. This sequence was found in a man aged 40-75 years with stage I lung adenocarcinoma. CDR3 protein: CASSYGNSGNTIYF. CDR3 DNA sequence: TGTGCCAGCAGTTACGGGAACTCTGGAAACACCATATATTTT.